This TCR beta chain came from a study of cytomegalovirus exposure and HLA in healthy donors. This clone showed up just once. PCR used 60 Vbeta primers and 13 Jbeta primers. This table comes from immunoSEQ multiplex PCR, and its TCRdb copy is limited to in-frame clones, with some not included. The data contain about 170,000 clones, around three quarters of them singletons. Specimen: PBMCs. This receptor was identified in a woman aged 25 to 39 in good health and CMV-seropositive.

The CDR3 loop reads CARGTGEDTEAFF. As DNA, the CDR3 is TGTGCCAGAGGGACAGGGGAAGACACTGAAGCTTTCTTT. The rearrangement uses TRBV2 and TRBJ1-1; 10 nucleotides match TRBD1. CDR3 size: 13 residues. CDR1 SNHLY and CDR2 FYNNEI come from the germline V gene. V was pared by 9 bases and J by 3 bases, with 4 bases of the junction left unmatched.